Below, 8 T cell receptor beta chains from the same sample are listed, as sequenced in a study of Graves' ophthalmopathy and Graves' hyperthyroidism. Transcripts of RNA were the source for amplifying TCR beta CDR3 regions. RT-PCR with HTBI primers came first, then second-round multiplex PCR. TCRdb fed the multiplex PCR reads into MiXCR, producing one record per CDR3 protein. The sample yields 300,000 to 500,000 distinct CDR3 sequences, roughly 14% seen once. The specimen sequenced was peripheral blood. The receptors shown here come from a young woman with stable Graves' hyperthyroidism.

This clonotype was counted ten times or more. The chain combines TRBV6-1 with TRBJ1-1, with D tentatively TRBD1 (6 bases). The length of the CDR3 is 15 residues. Germline-derived CDR1 and CDR2 are MNHNS and SASEGT. The ends were cut back, 7 bases at V and 3 bases at J, with 18 bases in the middle. CDR3 DNA: TGTGCCAGCATCTCAGCCTGGGGGCGGCACACTGAAGCTTTCTTT. This translates into CASISAWGRHTEAFF.

This clonotype was counted many times. The rearrangement joins TRBV6-1 to TRBJ1-2; TRBD1 agrees at 9 bases. The CDR3 is 16 amino acids. Trimming took 6 bases from V and 7 from J; bases not matched to a gene: 15. Germline loops: CDR1 MNHNS, CDR2 SASEGT. The CDR3 nucleotides are TGTGCCAGCAGCCGAGACAGGGGGGGTCTTCTTGGTGGCTACACCTTC. As protein: CASSRDRGGLLGGYTF.

This clonotype was picked up many times. The chain links TRBV12-3 or TRBV12-4 to TRBJ1-1; 8 nucleotides match TRBD1. The ends lost 4 bases at V and 8 bases at J; junction bases unmatched: 0. This CDR3 contains 11 residues. CDR3 loop: CASSWDREAFF. The CDR3 DNA follows: TGTGCCAGCAGTTGGGACAGGGAAGCTTTCTTT.

This sequence joins TRBV6-5 and TRBJ2-5, with D perhaps TRBD2 (6 bases). This CDR3 has 16 residues. V lost 2 bases and J lost 5, with 18 bases in between. CDR1 is MNHEY and CDR2 is SVGAGI in the germline V gene. CDR3 DNA sequence: TGTGCCAGCAGTTACCCCGAGACTAGTTCGTGGGAGACCCAGTACTTC. It yields the protein CASSYPETSSWETQYF.

A few counts support this clonotype. The CDR3 does not close with the conserved phenylalanine or tryptophan, likely indicating a read error. The chain has TRBV24-1 and TRBJ2-7; 10 nucleotides match TRBD1. Germline V lookup: CDR1 KGHDR, CDR2 SFDVKD. V trimming: 9 bases; J trimming: 2 bases; junction bases outside the gene matches: 6. This CDR3 is built from 14 residues. The CDR3 protein is CATSGQGGPYEQYS. CDR3 DNA sequence: TGTGCCACCTCCGGACAGGGGGGACCCTACGAGCAGTACTCC.

This clonotype was picked up many times. The genes are TRBV20-1 and TRBJ1-6; D remains unclear. The germline V and J ends were trimmed by 7 bases and 4 bases, with 11 bases remaining between them. From germline, CDR1 is DFQATT and CDR2 SNEGSKA (reference sequence). The CDR3 is 13 residues long. Here the CDR3 reads CSVGERYNSPLHF. The CDR3 bases are TGCAGTGTTGGGGAGCGGTATAATTCACCCCTCCACTTT.

This clonotype was found many times. This chain connects TRBV6-2 or TRBV6-3 to TRBJ1-2, with D perhaps TRBD1 (6 bases). The CDR3 is made up of 18 amino acids. V lost 4 bases and J 6 bases, leaving 27 bases between the germline ends. Germline V gene data show CDR1 as MNHEY and CDR2 as SVGEGT. The CDR3 region has the DNA TGTGCCAGCAGTTCGGGGGTAAAGGGGGTGGCGCGGTATAATGGCTACACCTTC. Amino acids: CASSSGVKGVARYNGYTF.

This clonotype has at least ten counts. This chain joins TRBV29-1 and TRBJ1-1, with 9 bases aligning to TRBD1. The CDR3 has 14 amino acids. The germline V gene has CDR1 SQVTM and CDR2 ANQGSEA. V was clipped by 5 bases and J by 0 bases; unmatched bases: 4. This CDR3 is CSVHRGPMNTEAFF. CDR3 DNA: TGCAGCGTTCACAGGGGGCCTATGAACACTGAAGCTTTCTTT.